This entry describes one TCR beta chain. This entry belongs to a study of cytomegalovirus exposure and HLA in healthy donors. Germline-derived CDR1 and CDR2 are SEHNR and FQNEAQ (reference sequence). The CDR3 is 15 amino acids. The V segment lost 1 base and the J segment 6 bases; nucleotides outside the gene matches: 8. PCR was performed using 60 Vbeta and 13 Jbeta primers. Here immunoSEQ multiplex PCR was the method, and the copy in TCRdb shows in-frame clones only, minus some. Of 150,000 to 200,000 clones in the sample, approximately 80% were seen once. Sequencing was performed on PBMCs. The source of this sequence is a female donor in good health and CMV-seronegative. The chain joins TRBV7-9 to TRBJ1-1; 7 bases agree with TRBD1. CDR3 residues: CASSLGQGRPPEAFF. CDR3 nucleotide sequence: TGTGCCAGCAGCTTAGGACAGGGACGTCCGCCTGAAGCTTTCTTT.